These 21 T cell receptor beta chains originate from one sample sequenced in a study of STAT3 mutations in large granular lymphocyte leukemia. Their specific antigens are unknown. Data came from immunoSEQ multiplex PCR; TCRdb stores just in-frame clones and leaves some out. The repertoire holds thousands of clones, with 91% as singletons. General study points: At least one immunodominant TCR beta clonotype appeared in every T-cell large granular lymphocyte leukemia patient.

What was sequenced was peripheral blood mononuclear cells. The receptor source for this set is a man aged 45-65 years with T-cell large granular lymphocyte leukemia. Some clones in this sample may be carry-over from other donors' samples.

CDR3 loop: CSVDVRDRASSGANVLTF. The CDR3 DNA sequence: TGCAGCGTTGATGTCCGGGACAGGGCCTCGTCTGGGGCCAACGTCCTGACTTTC. J is TRBJ2-6 and V is TRBV29-1, with 9 bases identical to TRBD1. Germline-derived CDR1 and CDR2 are SQVTM and ANQGSEA. The V segment lost 3 bases and the J segment 1 base; nucleotides outside the gene matches: 10. This CDR3 has 18 residues.

J is TRBJ2-2 and V is TRBV10-3; possible D gene TRBD2, 6 bases. Trimming cost V 5 bases and J 8 bases, with 18 bases left between them. Germline V CDR1 and CDR2: ENHRY, SYGVKD. CDR3 length: 15 residues. The CDR3 region is CAISPGLRSIGELFF. CDR3 sequence (DNA): TGTGCCATCAGTCCGGGACTTCGGAGTATTGGGGAGCTGTTTTTT.

The chain combines TRBV7-9 with TRBJ2-5; 9 positions match TRBD2. Losses at the gene ends were 5 bases for V and 3 bases for J; bases not matched to a gene: 4. The CDR3 runs to 14 residues. Germline assignment: CDR1 SEHNR and CDR2 FQNEAQ (reference sequence). The CDR3 sequence is CASSRRLAEETQYF. The CDR3 coding sequence is TGTGCCAGCAGCCGTCGACTAGCGGAAGAGACCCAGTACTTC.

V usage is TRBV6-5 and J usage is TRBJ1-2; a weak D match, TRBD1 (5 bases). The germline V gene has CDR1 MNHEY and CDR2 SVGAGI. Deletions cut 4 bases from V and 1 base from J, with 13 bases between. This CDR3 is built from 15 residues. CDR3 nucleotides: TGTGCCAGCAGTTCCCCGGGACGGTTTAACTATGGCTACACCTTC. Translated: CASSSPGRFNYGYTF.

This clone has more than one count but fewer than ten. The chain joins TRBV13 to TRBJ1-4, with D possibly being TRBD1 (5 bases). The V end lost 1 base, the J end lost 12 bases, and 15 bases lay between the germline ends. Germline V CDR1 and CDR2: PRHDT, FYEKMQ (reference sequence). The length of the CDR3 is 14 residues. The CDR3 DNA sequence: TGTGCCAGCAGCTTAGAAGGGGCTGACGTTGAACTGTTTTTT. Protein: CASSLEGADVELFF.

CDR3 region: CASSSDLGTRQYF. CDR3 DNA: TGTGCCAGCAGCTCGGACCTGGGGACGCGGCAGTACTTC. The rearrangement links TRBV7-9 to TRBJ2-7; D may correspond to TRBD1 or TRBD2 (5 bases each). The V and J ends lost 4 bases and 9 bases respectively, with 16 bases between them. The CDR3 contains 13 residues. Germline V gene lookup returns CDR1 SEHNR and CDR2 FQNEAQ (reference sequence).

The chain employs TRBV28 and TRBJ1-5; TRBD1 agrees at 7 bases. V dropped 3 bases and J dropped 6; count of bases not matched to a gene: 5. The CDR3 sequence is 14 residues long. Germline lookup yields CDR1 MDHEN and CDR2 SYDVKM. The CDR3 sequence: CASSLVQGRQPQHF. CDR3 sequence (DNA): TGTGCCAGCAGTTTGGTACAGGGGCGTCAGCCCCAGCATTTT.

The V gene is TRBV6-5, the J gene TRBJ1-1; 7 nucleotides align to TRBD1. The CDR3 spans 15 residues. In germline, CDR1 is MNHEY, CDR2 SVGAGI. The J segment lost 1 base and the V segment lost 4 bases, leaving 6 bases of the junction unmatched. CDR3 residues: CASSSPWTGNTEAFF. CDR3 bases: TGTGCCAGCAGTTCTCCCTGGACAGGGAACACTGAAGCTTTCTTT.

This rearrangement joins TRBV29-1 to TRBJ1-2; no firm D call. The V end was cut by 0 bases, the J end by 8 bases, with 7 bases between. This CDR3 is built from 11 residues. Germline CDR1 and CDR2: SQVTM and ANQGSEA. CDR3 amino acids: CSVEEDGGYTF. The DNA for the CDR3 is TGCAGCGTTGAAGAGGACGGAGGCTACACCTTC.

This clone is a singleton in its sample. This rearrangement joins TRBV5-1 to TRBJ1-2, with 9 bases fitting TRBD1. Germline V gene lookup returns CDR1 SGHRS and CDR2 YFSETQ. This CDR3 is 16 amino acids long. V was pared by 4 bases and J by 2 bases, with 9 bases of the junction left unmatched. For the CDR3, the DNA is TGCGCCAGCAGCACCAACAGGGGGCCGACGAACTATGGCTACACCTTC. Its protein product is CASSTNRGPTNYGYTF.

The CDR3 sequence is CASSFVRGVTGELFF. The CDR3 DNA is TGTGCCAGCAGTTTTGTCAGGGGCGTTACCGGGGAGCTGTTTTTT. The chain links TRBV27 to TRBJ2-2; the D gene is possibly TRBD1 (6 bases). The CDR3 runs 15 residues. The germline V gene encodes CDR1 MNHEY and CDR2 SMNVEV (reference sequence). The V and J ends lost 3 bases and 5 bases respectively, with 13 bases between them.

The J gene is TRBJ1-1, the V gene TRBV7-9; D gene unclear. This CDR3 has 14 residues. V dropped 4 bases and J dropped 5 bases, with 14 bases sitting between them. Per the germline V gene, CDR1 is SEHNR and CDR2 is FQNEAQ (reference sequence). CDR3 loop: CASSSREPATEAFF. CDR3 in DNA: TGTGCCAGCAGCTCTCGGGAACCCGCGACTGAAGCTTTCTTT.

This clone was found once. The chain recombines TRBV20-1 with TRBJ2-1, with D perhaps TRBD2 (5 bases). CDR1 and CDR2 (germline): DFQATT, SNEGSKA (reference sequence). The CDR3 has 11 residues. V lost 5 bases to trimming and J lost 7 bases, with 9 bases between them. The DNA of the CDR3 is TGCAGTGCTCCACTAGGGAATGAGCAGTTCTTC. Its protein is CSAPLGNEQFF.

This clone came up once. The chain is built from TRBV9 and TRBJ1-5; 8 nucleotides line up with TRBD1. After removal of 2 bases from V and 0 bases from J, the junction contained 22 bases not matched to a gene. There are 22 residues in the CDR3. The germline CDR1 and CDR2 sequences are SGDLS and YYNGEE. CDR3 sequence (DNA): TGTGCCAGCAGCGTCGTAAGGCCTCTCCCCAGGGGGCGACGAGTTAGCAATCAGCCCCAGCATTTT. This gives the protein CASSVVRPLPRGRRVSNQPQHF.

This chain connects TRBV19 to TRBJ1-6; no firm D call. Per the germline V gene, CDR1 is LNHDA and CDR2 is SQIVND (reference sequence). V lost 9 bases and J 0 bases, leaving 15 bases between the germline ends. The CDR3 has 16 residues. The CDR3 here is CASQGSIGSYNSPLHF. The CDR3 DNA follows: TGTGCCAGCCAAGGGAGTATCGGCTCCTATAATTCACCCCTCCACTTT.

The gene calls are TRBV9 and TRBJ1-2; maybe TRBD1 (6 bases). The CDR3 contains 14 residues. In germline, CDR1 is SGDLS, CDR2 YYNGEE. The V end was cut by 4 bases, the J end by 7 bases, with 17 bases between. This chain's CDR3 is CASSPQGGWGGYTF. CDR3 nucleotides: TGTGCCAGCAGCCCACAGGGCGGTTGGGGTGGCTACACCTTC. Drawing the rest from reference TRBV9 and TRBJ1-2, the complete variable domain is DSGVTQTPKHLITATGQRVTLRCSPRSGDLSVYWYQQSLDQGLQFLIQYYNGEERAKGNILERFSAQQFPDLHSELNLSSLELGDSALYFCASSPQGGWGGYTFGSGTRLTVV.

The chain employs TRBV19 and TRBJ1-5; a possible D gene is TRBD1 (6 bases). Trimming removed 4 bases at V and 0 bases at J, with 7 bases between. The CDR3 spans 14 residues. Germline CDR1 reads LNHDA; CDR2 reads SQIVND (reference sequence). CDR3 residues: CASSTTGSNQPQHF. CDR3 nucleotides: TGTGCCAGTAGTACGACAGGTAGCAATCAGCCCCAGCATTTT.

The chain links TRBV30 to TRBJ1-2, with D possibly being TRBD1 (6 bases). Deletions cut 5 bases from V and 8 bases from J, with 18 bases between. From germline, CDR1 is GTSNPN and CDR2 SVGIG (reference sequence). This CDR3 spans 13 amino acids. The CDR3 DNA reads as TGTGCCTGGCGCCATCTACAGGGCCGGGGCTACACCTTC. Translating gives CAWRHLQGRGYTF.

The chain is built from TRBV6-1 and TRBJ1-3; D might be TRBD1 (5 bases). The CDR3 extends over 14 amino acids. V lost 9 bases and J 0 bases, leaving 12 bases between the germline ends. Germline V lookup: CDR1 MNHNS, CDR2 SASEGT. The CDR3 region has the DNA TGTGCCAGTTGGGGGGTACACTCTGGAAACACCATATATTTT. It yields the protein CASWGVHSGNTIYF.

The chain joins TRBV18 to TRBJ1-5; D gene ambiguous. This CDR3 has 15 amino acids. V was pared by 5 bases and J by 4 bases, with 15 bases between. The germline V gene has CDR1 KGHSH and CDR2 LQKENI. The DNA for the CDR3 is TGTGCCAGCTCAGGTCAAGGTGAAAAGAATCAGCCCCAGCATTTT. It specifies CASSGQGEKNQPQHF.

This clone was found once. The rearrangement links TRBV2 to TRBJ1-2; D remains unclear. CDR3 length: 13 residues. Trimming left V 3 bases short and J 2 bases short, with 7 bases between. The germline V gene encodes CDR1 SNHLY and CDR2 FYNNEI. The chain's CDR3 is CASSDFSNYGYTF. The DNA for the CDR3 is TGTGCCAGCAGTGATTTCAGCAACTATGGCTACACCTTC.